These T cell receptor beta chains were read from a single sample in a study of blood T cell repertoires in COVID-19. Only in-frame clones appear in the TCRdb table, and some are missing; sequencing was by immunoSEQ multiplex PCR. The sample holds 150,000 to 200,000 clones, less than 85% seen once. The sequenced sample consisted of peripheral blood. Receptors originate from a man aged 45-65 years who had recovered from COVID-19. Each CDR3 is given with its conserved first and last residue. Each record gives: CDR3 length, clone size, V gene, CDR3 protein. Not every row has a clone size; where given, it reads once, few, many or a size class.

13,-,TRBV14,CASSQDITDTQYF
16,-,TRBV18,CASSNAGFGSGNTIYF
12,-,TRBV24-1,CASQGSGEEQYF
14,-,TRBV5-5,CASSLLGDGEKLFF
15,-,TRBV6-1,CASSEGTGDTDTQYF
15,-,TRBV11-2,CASSLDRTGVYEQYF
13,-,TRBV5-1,CASSLGQGVGYTF
15,-,TRBV27,CASSRLRDIDQPQHF
16,many,TRBV7-2,CASSPGLAGDTDTQYF
16,once,TRBV5-1,CASSSQDGRAVDEQFF
13,-,TRBV5-1,CASSYGVVNIQYF
14,-,TRBV6-6,CATTRVGGDEKLFF
13,-,TRBV15,CATGTDRNQPQHF
13,-,TRBV19,CASSTFREGEAFF
15,-,TRBV5-5,CASSPSGKRTDTQYF
17,-,TRBV7-3,CASSLGGLAGHTDTQYF
17,few,TRBV19,CASSIQAGDPRGQPQHF
17,-,TRBV27,CASSLNMVARVSQPQHF
13,-,TRBV29-1,CSVDGQGSGELFF
15,-,TRBV19,CASSIVQGITGELFF
14,-,TRBV11-3,CASSSGIAADTQYF
15,-,TRBV28,CASHKTSGSSYEQYF
14,-,TRBV7-9,CASSRTAGIYGYTF
19,few,TRBV28,CASSPRGQGIVLAKNIQYF
15,once,TRBV7-2,CASSLDPGSYNEQFF
19,-,TRBV27,CASSLDSGTEAETDYEQYF
13,-,TRBV11-3,CASSRRYAGELFF
13,-,TRBV3-1/TRBV3-2,CASSPGMTYEQYF
16,-,TRBV3-1/TRBV3-2,CASSQGTSGSPDTQYF
15,-,TRBV6-5,CASSSTGDDNQPQHF
14,-,TRBV7-2,CASSRTLAGSEQFF
12,-,TRBV2,CASSLGNQPQHF
13,-,TRBV29-1,CSARTGGEETQYF
15,few,TRBV25-1,CASRGQGGNTGELFF
16,-,TRBV18,CASSPTAGGAYNEQFF
18,-,TRBV19,CASKAPYFQGVSYNEQFF
15,-,TRBV28,CASRTGSPANYGYTF
13,-,TRBV29-1,CSASPGGAYEQYF
13,-,TRBV30,CAWSAGGGQPQHF
14,-,TRBV5-1,CASSPIAGELGQYF
16,few,TRBV28,CASRVKSDSPLWTQYF
16,-,TRBV5-4,CASSLPQGRRTNEQFF